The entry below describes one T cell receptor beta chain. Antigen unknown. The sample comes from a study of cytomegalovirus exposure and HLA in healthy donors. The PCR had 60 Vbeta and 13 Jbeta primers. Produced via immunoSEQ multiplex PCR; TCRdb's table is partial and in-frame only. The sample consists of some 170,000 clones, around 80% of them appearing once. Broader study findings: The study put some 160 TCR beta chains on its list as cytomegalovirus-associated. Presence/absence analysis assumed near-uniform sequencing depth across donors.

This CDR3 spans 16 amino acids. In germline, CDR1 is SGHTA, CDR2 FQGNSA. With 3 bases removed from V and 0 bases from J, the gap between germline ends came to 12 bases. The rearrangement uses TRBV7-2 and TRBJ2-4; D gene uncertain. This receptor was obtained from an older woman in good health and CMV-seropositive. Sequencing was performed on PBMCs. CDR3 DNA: TGTGCCAGCAGCTTTTACCAGAGGTCAGCCAAAAACATTCAGTACTTC. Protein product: CASSFYQRSAKNIQYF.